The next 14 T cell receptor beta chains were all read from a single sample in a study of graft-versus-host responses after intestinal transplantation. Some clones are missing from TCRdb's copy, which holds only in-frame ones; the method was immunoSEQ multiplex PCR. The profile shows 80,000 to 85,000 clones, 91% of them singletons. These receptors' targets are unknown. Sample: unstimulated CD4+ T cells sorted from spleen or lymph node cells, taken before intestinal transplant. These receptors originate from a human donor who received an intestinal transplant.

The chain is built from TRBV5-6 and TRBJ2-5, with 8 nucleotides matching TRBD2. The CDR3 covers 14 residues. Germline V lookup: CDR1 SGHDT, CDR2 YYEEEE. V shed 2 bases, J shed 1 base, and the junction held 1 base outside the gene matches. CDR3 region: CASSFSGGQETQYF. CDR3 DNA: TGTGCCAGCAGCTTCAGCGGGGGCCAAGAGACCCAGTACTTC.

J is TRBJ1-3 and V is TRBV12-5; D possibly corresponds to TRBD1 (6 bases). Germline CDR1 is LGHNT and CDR2 is FRNRAP. Trimming took 0 bases from V and 2 from J, leaving 11 bases between them. The CDR3 spans 16 residues. DNA of the CDR3: TGTGCTAGTGGTTTGGTACTGGGGGCGGCTGGAAACACCATATATTTT. Translated: CASGLVLGAAGNTIYF.

The chain is built from TRBV19 and TRBJ2-2, with D tentatively TRBD1 (6 bases). This CDR3 comprises 15 residues. Trimming cost V 3 bases and J 4 bases, with 12 bases left between them. CDR1 is LNHDA and CDR2 is SQIVND in the germline V gene (reference sequence). CDR3 in amino acids: CASSMNRETTGELFF. The CDR3 region has the DNA TGTGCCAGTAGTATGAACAGGGAGACCACCGGGGAGCTGTTTTTT.

This chain connects TRBV4-1 to TRBJ2-5; 7 nucleotides line up with TRBD2. Losses at the gene ends were 0 bases for V and 0 bases for J; bases not matched to a gene: 4. The CDR3 consists of 16 residues. CDR1 and CDR2 (germline): MGHRA, YSYEKL. The chain's CDR3 is CASSQDSGTNQETQYF. The CDR3, as DNA: TGCGCCAGCAGCCAAGATTCCGGGACTAACCAAGAGACCCAGTACTTC.

V is TRBV18 and J is TRBJ2-3, with TRBD2 identical over 12 bases. The junction had 7 bases not matched to a gene; V was cut back by 4 bases and J by 5 bases. The CDR3 spans 16 residues. Germline V CDR1 and CDR2: KGHSH, LQKENI. The CDR3 DNA sequence: TGTGCCAGCTCACGGCGGACTAGCGGGGTGGTAGATACGCAGTATTTT. Its translation is CASSRRTSGVVDTQYF.

CDR3 residues: CASSLRPFAQPQHF. The CDR3 DNA reads as TGTGCCAGTAGTCTGAGGCCATTCGCTCAGCCCCAGCATTTT. V is TRBV19 and J is TRBJ1-5; no firm D call. Trimming cost V 5 bases and J 6 bases, with 14 bases left between them. CDR3 length: 14 amino acids. Germline V gives CDR1 LNHDA, CDR2 SQIVND (reference sequence).

The rearrangement uses TRBV2 and TRBJ2-7; D might be TRBD2 (7 bases). V dropped 6 bases and J dropped 7 bases, with 16 bases sitting between them. This CDR3 contains 13 residues. The V gene's germline CDR1 is SNHLY and CDR2 FYNNEI. This CDR3 is CASRGGQVLEQYF. DNA for the CDR3: TGTGCCAGCAGGGGGGGGCAGGTATTAGAGCAGTACTTC. Combining the CDR3 with reference TRBV2 and TRBJ2-7 gives the whole variable domain EPEVTQTPSHQVTQMGQEVILRCVPISNHLYFYWYRQILGQKVEFLVSFYNNEISEKSEIFDDQFSVERPDGSNFTLKIRSTKLEDSAMYFCASRGGQVLEQYFGPGTRLTVT.

CDR3 sequence: CAWSSEGPGQGVKPQHF. The CDR3 bases are TGTGCCTGGAGTAGCGAAGGTCCGGGACAGGGCGTGAAGCCCCAGCATTTT. The V call is TRBV30, the J call TRBJ1-5; 9 bases align to TRBD1. The trim removed 2 bases at V and 8 bases at J, leaving 16 bases unmatched. The CDR3 runs 17 residues. The V gene's germline CDR1 is GTSNPN and CDR2 SVGIG (reference sequence).

Details on this clone: At one end the junction does not follow the germline gene, possibly because of a read error. At the DNA level, this CDR3 is encoded by other sequences in the same sample as well. The rearrangement uses TRBV2 and TRBJ1-6; D is undetermined. CDR3 length: 14 amino acids. CDR1 and CDR2 from the germline V gene are SNHLY and FYNNEI. The CDR3, as DNA: TGCGCCAGCAGTGGTAGAAGAGGTAATTCACCCCTCCACTTT. It translates to CASSGRRGNSPLHF. The full variable domain, in which reference TRBV2 and TRBJ1-6 provide the parts outside the CDR3, is EPEVTQTPSHQVTQMGQEVILRCVPISNHLYFYWYRQILGQKVEFLVSFYNNEISEKSEIFDDQFSVERPDGSNFTLKIRSTKLEDSAMYFCASSGRRGNSPLHFGNGTRLTVT.

The gene calls are TRBV7-9 and TRBJ2-7; perhaps TRBD1 as D (5 bases). The CDR3 loop spans 15 amino acids. Germline-derived CDR1 and CDR2 are SEHNR and FQNEAQ (reference sequence). V dropped 4 bases and J dropped 0 bases, with 13 bases sitting between them. The CDR3 region has the DNA TGTGCCAGCAGCTCGAAACAGGTCCACTCCTACGAGCAGTACTTC. This translates into CASSSKQVHSYEQYF.

The CDR3 here is CASSEVWQIQETQYF. In DNA form, the CDR3 reads TGTGCCAGCAGTGAAGTGTGGCAGATCCAAGAGACCCAGTACTTC. The chain combines TRBV6-1 with TRBJ2-5; D call uncertain. The V end lost 1 base, the J end lost 1 base, and 10 bases lay between the germline ends. Germline V gene sequence: CDR1 MNHNS, CDR2 SASEGT. The CDR3 contains 15 residues.

This rearrangement joins TRBV19 to TRBJ2-1; 8 bases are shared with TRBD2. This CDR3 has 14 residues. V was pared by 9 bases and J by 8 bases, with 12 bases of the junction left unmatched. CDR1 LNHDA and CDR2 SQIVND come from the germline V gene (reference sequence). For the CDR3, the DNA is TGTGCCAGCAGATTAGTCGGGGGGGATCATGAGCAGTTCTTC. As protein: CASRLVGGDHEQFF.

This clone was observed once. The rearrangement joins TRBV19 to TRBJ2-7, with TRBD1 identical over 8 bases. V lost 5 bases and J lost 3; bases outside the gene matches: 6. The CDR3 runs 14 residues. CDR1 is LNHDA, CDR2 SQIVND, per germline (reference sequence). The chain's CDR3 is CASSARDRRYEQYF. The DNA of the CDR3 is TGTGCCAGTAGTGCCCGGGACAGGCGCTACGAGCAGTACTTC.

CDR3 region: CASSARGISSGNTIYF. DNA of the CDR3: TGTGCCAGCAGTGCCAGGGGGATCTCCTCTGGAAACACCATATATTTT. The V and J genes are TRBV6-1 and TRBJ1-3; 7 bases agree with TRBD1. V trimming: 4 bases; J trimming: 0 bases; junction bases outside the gene matches: 6. This CDR3 is 16 amino acids long. Germline loops: CDR1 MNHNS, CDR2 SASEGT.